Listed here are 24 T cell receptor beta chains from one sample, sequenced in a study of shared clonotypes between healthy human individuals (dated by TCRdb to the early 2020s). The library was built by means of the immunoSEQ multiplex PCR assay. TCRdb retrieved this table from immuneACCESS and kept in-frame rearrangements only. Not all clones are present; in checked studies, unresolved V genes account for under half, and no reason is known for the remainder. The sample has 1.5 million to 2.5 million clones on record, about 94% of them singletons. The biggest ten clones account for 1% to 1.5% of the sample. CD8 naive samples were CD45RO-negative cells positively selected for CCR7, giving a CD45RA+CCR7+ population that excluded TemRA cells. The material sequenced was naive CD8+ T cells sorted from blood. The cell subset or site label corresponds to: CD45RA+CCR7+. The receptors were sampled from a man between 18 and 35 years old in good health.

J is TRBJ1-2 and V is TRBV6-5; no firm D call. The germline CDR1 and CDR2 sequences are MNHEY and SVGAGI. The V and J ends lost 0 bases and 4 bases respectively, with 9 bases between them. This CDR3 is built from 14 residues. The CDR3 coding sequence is TGTGCCAGCAGTTACTCGATGGCCCGCTATGGCTACACCTTC. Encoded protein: CASSYSMARYGYTF.

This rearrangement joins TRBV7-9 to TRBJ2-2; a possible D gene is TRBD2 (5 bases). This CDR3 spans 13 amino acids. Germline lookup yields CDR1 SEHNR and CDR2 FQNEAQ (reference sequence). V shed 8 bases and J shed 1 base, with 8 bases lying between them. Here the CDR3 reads CASGRENTGELFF. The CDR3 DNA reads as TGTGCCAGCGGTCGGGAGAACACCGGGGAGCTGTTTTTT.

The CDR3 nucleotides read TGCGCCAGCAGCTTCCTCAACTCCCCCTCTCAAGATACGCAGTATTTT. Translation: CASSFLNSPSQDTQYF. The chain couples TRBV5-1 to TRBJ2-3; D unclear. Trimming left V 2 bases short and J 5 bases short, with 18 bases between. The CDR3 is 16 amino acids. The germline gives CDR1 SGHRS, CDR2 YFSETQ.

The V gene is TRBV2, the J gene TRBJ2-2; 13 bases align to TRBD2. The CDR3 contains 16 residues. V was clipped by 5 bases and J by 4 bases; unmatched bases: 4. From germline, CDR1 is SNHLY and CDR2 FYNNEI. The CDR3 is CASSLLAGGPTGELFF. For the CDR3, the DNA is TGTGCCAGCAGTTTACTAGCGGGAGGGCCCACCGGGGAGCTGTTTTTT.

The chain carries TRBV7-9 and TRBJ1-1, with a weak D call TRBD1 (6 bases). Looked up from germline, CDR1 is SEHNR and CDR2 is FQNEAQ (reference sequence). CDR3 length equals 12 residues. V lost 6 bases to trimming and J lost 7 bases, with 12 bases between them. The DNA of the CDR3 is TGTGCCAGCAGGTCAGGGGAGGGTGAAGCTTTCTTT. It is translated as CASRSGEGEAFF. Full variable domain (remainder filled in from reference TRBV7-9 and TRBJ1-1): DTGVSQNPRHKITKRGQNVTFRCDPISEHNRLYWYRQTLGQGPEFLTYFQNEAQLEKSRLLSDRFSAERPKGSFSTLEIQRTEQGDSAMYLCASRSGEGEAFFGQGTRLTVV.

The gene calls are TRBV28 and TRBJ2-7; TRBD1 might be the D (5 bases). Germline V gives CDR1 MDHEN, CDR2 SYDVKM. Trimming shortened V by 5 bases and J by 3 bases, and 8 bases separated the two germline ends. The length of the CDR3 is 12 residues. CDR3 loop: CASSRQNYEQYF. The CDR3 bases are TGTGCCAGCAGTAGACAGAACTACGAGCAGTACTTC. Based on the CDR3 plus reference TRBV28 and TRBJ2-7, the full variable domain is DVKVTQSSRYLVKRTGEKVFLECVQDMDHENMFWYRQDPGLGLRLIYFSYDVKMKEKGDIPEGYSVSREKKERFSLILESASTNQTSMYLCASSRQNYEQYFGPGTRLTVT.

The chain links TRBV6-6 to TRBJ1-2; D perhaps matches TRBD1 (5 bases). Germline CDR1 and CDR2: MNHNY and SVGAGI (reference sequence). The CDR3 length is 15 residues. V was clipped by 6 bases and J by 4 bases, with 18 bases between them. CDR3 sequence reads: CASRQYTGTPYGYTF. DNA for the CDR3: TGTGCCAGCAGACAGTACACCGGGACGCCCTATGGCTACACCTTC.

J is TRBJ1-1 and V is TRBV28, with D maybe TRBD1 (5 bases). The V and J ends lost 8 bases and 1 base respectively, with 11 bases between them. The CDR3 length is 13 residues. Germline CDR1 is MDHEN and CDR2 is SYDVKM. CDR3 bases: TGTGCCAGCGTCCCTACAGGGAACACTGAAGCTTTCTTT. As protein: CASVPTGNTEAFF.

The CDR3 DNA reads TGTGCCAGCAGTTTAAGAGGGACAGGGGAGACTTGCACCTTC. Amino acids: CASSLRGTGETCTF. The genes are TRBV27 and TRBJ1-2, with 10 bases matching TRBD1. Germline loops: CDR1 MNHEY, CDR2 SMNVEV (reference sequence). V was pared by 2 bases and J by 13 bases, with 10 bases of the junction left unmatched. The CDR3 length is 14 residues.

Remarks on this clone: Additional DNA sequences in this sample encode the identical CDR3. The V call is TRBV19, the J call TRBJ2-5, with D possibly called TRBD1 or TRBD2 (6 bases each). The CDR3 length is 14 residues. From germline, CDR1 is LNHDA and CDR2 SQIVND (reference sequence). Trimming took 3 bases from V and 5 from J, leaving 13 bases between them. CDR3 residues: CASSITGGWETQYF. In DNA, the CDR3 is TGTGCCAGTAGTATCACCGGGGGCTGGGAGACCCAGTACTTC.

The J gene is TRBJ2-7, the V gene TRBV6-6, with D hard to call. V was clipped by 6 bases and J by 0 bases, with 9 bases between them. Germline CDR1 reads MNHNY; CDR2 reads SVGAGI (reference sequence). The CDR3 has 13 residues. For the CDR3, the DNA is TGTGCCAGCAGCCGGACGGCCTCCTACGAGCAGTACTTC. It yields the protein CASSRTASYEQYF.

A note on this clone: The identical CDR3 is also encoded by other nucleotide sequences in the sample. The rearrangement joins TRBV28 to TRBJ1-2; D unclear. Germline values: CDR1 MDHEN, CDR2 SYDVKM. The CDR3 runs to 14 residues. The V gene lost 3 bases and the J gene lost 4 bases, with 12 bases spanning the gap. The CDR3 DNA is TGTGCCAGCAGTTTTCGAGGAGGCGGCTATGGCTACACCTTC. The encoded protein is CASSFRGGGYGYTF.

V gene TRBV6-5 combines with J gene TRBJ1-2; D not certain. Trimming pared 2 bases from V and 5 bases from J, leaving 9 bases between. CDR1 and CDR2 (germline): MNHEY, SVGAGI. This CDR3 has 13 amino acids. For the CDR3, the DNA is TGTGCCAGCAGTTACGCTAACGGGTATGGCTACACCTTC. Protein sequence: CASSYANGYGYTF.

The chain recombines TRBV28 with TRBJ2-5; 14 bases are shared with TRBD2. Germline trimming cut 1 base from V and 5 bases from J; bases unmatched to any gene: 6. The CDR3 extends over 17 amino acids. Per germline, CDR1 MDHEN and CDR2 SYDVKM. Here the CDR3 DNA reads TGTGCCAGCAGTTTATCCAAAGGACTAGCGGGAGGTGAGACCCAGTACTTC. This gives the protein CASSLSKGLAGGETQYF.

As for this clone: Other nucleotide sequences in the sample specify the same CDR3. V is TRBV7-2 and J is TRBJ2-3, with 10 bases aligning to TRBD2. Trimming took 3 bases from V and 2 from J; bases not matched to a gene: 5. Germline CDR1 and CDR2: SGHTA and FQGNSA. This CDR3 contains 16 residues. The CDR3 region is CASSLVAGGLTDTQYF. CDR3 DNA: TGTGCCAGCAGCTTGGTAGCGGGGGGCCTCACAGATACGCAGTATTTT.

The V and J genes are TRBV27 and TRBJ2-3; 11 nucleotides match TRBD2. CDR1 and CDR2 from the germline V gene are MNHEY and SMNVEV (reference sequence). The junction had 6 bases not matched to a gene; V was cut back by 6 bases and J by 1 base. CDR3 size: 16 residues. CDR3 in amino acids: CASRRGTSGRTDTQYF. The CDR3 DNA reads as TGTGCCAGCAGACGCGGGACTAGCGGACGCACAGATACGCAGTATTTT.

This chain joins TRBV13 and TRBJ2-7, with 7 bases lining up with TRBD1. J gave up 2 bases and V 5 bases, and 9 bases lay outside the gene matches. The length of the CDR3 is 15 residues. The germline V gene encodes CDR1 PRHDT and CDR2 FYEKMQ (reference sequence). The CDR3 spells CASSEQGLRAYEQYF. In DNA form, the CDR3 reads TGTGCCAGCAGCGAACAGGGGCTTCGGGCCTACGAGCAGTACTTC.

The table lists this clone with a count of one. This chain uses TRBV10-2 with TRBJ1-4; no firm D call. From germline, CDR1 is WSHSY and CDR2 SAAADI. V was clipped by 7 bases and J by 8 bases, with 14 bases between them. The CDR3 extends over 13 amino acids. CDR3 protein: CASIPIPGEKLFF. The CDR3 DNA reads TGCGCCAGCATCCCAATCCCCGGGGAAAAACTGTTTTTT.

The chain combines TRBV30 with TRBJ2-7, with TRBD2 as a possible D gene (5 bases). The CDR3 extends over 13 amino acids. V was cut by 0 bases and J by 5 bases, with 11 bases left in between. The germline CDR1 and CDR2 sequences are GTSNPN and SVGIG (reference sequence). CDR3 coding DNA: TGTGCCTGGAGTGTCATGCCCGGGGACGAGCAGTACTTC. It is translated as CAWSVMPGDEQYF.

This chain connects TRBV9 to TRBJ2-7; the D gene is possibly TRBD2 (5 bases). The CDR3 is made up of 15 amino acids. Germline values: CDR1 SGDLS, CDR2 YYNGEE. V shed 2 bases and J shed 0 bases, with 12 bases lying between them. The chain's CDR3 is CASSVYRRSSYEQYF. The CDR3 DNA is TGTGCCAGCAGCGTTTACCGGAGGAGCTCCTACGAGCAGTACTTC.

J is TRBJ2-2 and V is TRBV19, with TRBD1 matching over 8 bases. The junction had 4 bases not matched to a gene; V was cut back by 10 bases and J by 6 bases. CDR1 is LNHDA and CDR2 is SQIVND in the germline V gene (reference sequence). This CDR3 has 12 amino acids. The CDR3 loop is CATFRGPGELFF. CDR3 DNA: TGTGCCACCTTCAGGGGGCCCGGGGAGCTGTTTTTT.

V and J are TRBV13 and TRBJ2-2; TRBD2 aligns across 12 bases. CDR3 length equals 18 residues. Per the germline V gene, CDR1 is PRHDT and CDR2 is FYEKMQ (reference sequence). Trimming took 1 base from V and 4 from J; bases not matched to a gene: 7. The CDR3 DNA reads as TGTGCCAGCAGCTTAGAGGCTAGCGGGGGGGCCATCACCGGGGAGCTGTTTTTT. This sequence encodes CASSLEASGGAITGELFF.

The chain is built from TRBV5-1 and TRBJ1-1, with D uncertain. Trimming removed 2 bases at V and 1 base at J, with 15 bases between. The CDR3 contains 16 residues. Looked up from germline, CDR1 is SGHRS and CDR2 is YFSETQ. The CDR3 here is CASSFHNRLGNTEAFF. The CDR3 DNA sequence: TGCGCCAGCAGCTTTCACAACAGACTCGGGAACACTGAAGCTTTCTTT.

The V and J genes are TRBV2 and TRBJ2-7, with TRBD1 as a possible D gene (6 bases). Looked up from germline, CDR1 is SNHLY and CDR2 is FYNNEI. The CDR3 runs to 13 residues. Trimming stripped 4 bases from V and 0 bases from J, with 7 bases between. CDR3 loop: CASSGDTSYEQYF. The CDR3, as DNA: TGTGCCAGCAGTGGGGACACCTCCTACGAGCAGTACTTC.